This TCR beta chain was captured in a study of early T cells in non-severe SARS-CoV-2 infection. In the study overall: Chains from this unsorted whole-blood bulk RNA could not be paired. General study results and limits: Matching against VDJdb likely underestimated virus-specific expansions, favoring anti-spike CD8.

Separate cDNA molecules each had unique molecular identifiers attached to them. TCRdb analysed the 5' RACE reads with MiXCR anew, one entry per CDR3 protein. The sample carries fewer than 30,000 distinct CDR3 sequences, about 4.4% recorded once. Germline CDR1 SGHDT, CDR2 YYEEEE. Trimming removed 4 bases from V and 2 bases from J, with 15 bases in between. This CDR3 has 15 amino acids. This clonotype was counted many times. What it binds is unknown. The specimen was whole blood. This rearrangement joins TRBV5-6 to TRBJ1-2, with D unclear. The TCR was taken from an adult who was a healthcare worker with PCR-confirmed SARS-CoV-2 infection or an uninfected control (not recorded which). In DNA, the CDR3 is TGTGCCAGCAGCCCCCCGGTAGGGTACAACTATGGCTACACCTTC. Translation: CASSPPVGYNYGYTF.